This passage covers 21 T cell receptor beta chains from one sample sequenced in a study of blood T cell repertoires in COVID-19. Assay used: immunoSEQ multiplex PCR; TCRdb lists only in-frame clones, some missing. Of 150,000 to 200,000 clones in the sample, 80% to 90% were seen once. Sample: peripheral blood. The source of these receptors is a man in his fifties or sixties with acute or convalescent COVID-19.

The chain has TRBV2 and TRBJ2-7, with 8 bases aligning to TRBD1. Trimming at V came to 5 bases and at J to 5 bases, leaving 11 bases not matched to a gene. There are 15 residues in the CDR3. In germline, CDR1 is SNHLY, CDR2 FYNNEI. The DNA of the CDR3 is TGTGCCAGCAGTCCCCGGACAGGGCGGGTAGACGAGCAGTACTTC. It translates to CASSPRTGRVDEQYF.

The rearrangement uses TRBV19 and TRBJ2-7; 7 bases agree with TRBD2. V lost 3 bases and J lost 3; bases outside the gene matches: 8. Per germline, CDR1 LNHDA and CDR2 SQIVND (reference sequence). The CDR3 contains 15 residues. The CDR3 sequence: CASSITQGGNYEQYF. As DNA, the CDR3 is TGTGCCAGTAGTATCACGCAGGGAGGGAACTACGAGCAGTACTTC.

V is TRBV28 and J is TRBJ1-2, with 7 bases fitting TRBD1. The germline CDR1 and CDR2 sequences are MDHEN and SYDVKM. V lost 10 bases, J lost 3 bases, and 8 bases stayed unmatched. The CDR3 totals 13 residues. CDR3 nucleotides: TGTGCCACCGCAGGGGGATCGGACTATGGCTACACCTTC. It yields the protein CATAGGSDYGYTF.

The chain combines TRBV4-1 with TRBJ1-3, with no clear D. The CDR3 runs to 15 residues. Per the germline V gene, CDR1 is MGHRA and CDR2 is YSYEKL. V was trimmed by 1 base and J by 9 bases, leaving 16 bases between them. The CDR3 region is CASSQVVSITGTIYF. The CDR3 coding sequence is TGCGCCAGCAGCCAAGTAGTGTCCATCACGGGCACCATATATTTT.

The V and J genes are TRBV10-1 and TRBJ2-5; 7 nucleotides match TRBD2. CDR1 and CDR2 (germline): WNHNN, SYGVQD (reference sequence). CDR3 size: 18 residues. The V gene end was trimmed by 4 bases and the J gene end by 2 bases; junction bases not matched to a gene: 16. CDR3 sequence reads: CASSGTTSRDTFQETQYF. The DNA for the CDR3 is TGCGCCAGCAGTGGGACGACTAGCCGGGATACCTTTCAAGAGACCCAGTACTTC.

The rearrangement links TRBV6-5 to TRBJ1-2; TRBD1 is a possible D gene (6 bases). The V gene lost 4 bases and the J gene lost 5 bases, with 11 bases spanning the gap. The CDR3 runs 13 residues. CDR1 and CDR2 from the germline V gene are MNHEY and SVGAGI. In nucleotides, the CDR3 is TGTGCCAGCAGTTCCCTGGACAGTTATGGCTACACCTTC. It specifies CASSSLDSYGYTF.

The chain carries TRBV4-3 and TRBJ2-7, with a possible D match to TRBD1 (6 bases). The CDR3 length is 15 residues. Trimming left V 3 bases short and J 0 bases short, with 12 bases between. Germline assignment: CDR1 LGHNA and CDR2 YSLEER. CDR3 in amino acids: CASSHRGTLSYEQYF. The CDR3, as DNA: TGCGCCAGCAGCCACAGAGGGACACTCTCCTACGAGCAGTACTTC.

The chain carries TRBV28 and TRBJ2-7, with no clear D. CDR1 is MDHEN and CDR2 is SYDVKM in the germline V gene. V dropped 5 bases and J dropped 2 bases, with 16 bases sitting between them. The CDR3 is 15 amino acids. CDR3 protein: CASSPPQASPYEQYF. For the CDR3, the DNA is TGTGCCAGCAGTCCCCCCCAGGCTTCCCCCTACGAGCAGTACTTC.

The chain is built from TRBV11-3 and TRBJ2-1; tentative D call: TRBD1 (5 bases). There are 14 residues in the CDR3. Germline V gene sequence: CDR1 SGHNT, CDR2 YENEEA. The germline V and J ends were trimmed by 4 bases and 5 bases, with 12 bases remaining between them. CDR3 nucleotide sequence: TGTGCCAGCAGCTCCCCGCAGGGCAACAATGAGCAGTTCTTC. Its translation: CASSSPQGNNEQFF.

This rearrangement joins TRBV2 to TRBJ1-2; 7 bases map to TRBD1. The CDR3 consists of 15 residues. The V gene end was trimmed by 2 bases and the J gene end by 4 bases; junction bases not matched to a gene: 7. Germline-derived CDR1 and CDR2 are SNHLY and FYNNEI. CDR3: CASSERPGGPYGYTF. CDR3 coding DNA: TGTGCCAGCAGTGAAAGGCCAGGGGGTCCCTATGGCTACACCTTC. The variable domain in full, completed from reference TRBV2 and TRBJ1-2, reads EPEVTQTPSHQVTQMGQEVILRCVPISNHLYFYWYRQILGQKVEFLVSFYNNEISEKSEIFDDQFSVERPDGSNFTLKIRSTKLEDSAMYFCASSERPGGPYGYTFGSGTRLTVV.

The gene calls are TRBV11-2 and TRBJ2-7; 10 nucleotides match TRBD2. The CDR3 consists of 15 residues. Germline CDR1 reads SGHAT; CDR2 reads FQNNGV. The V and J ends lost 3 bases and 2 bases, in that order; junction bases with no gene match: 4. CDR3 nucleotides: TGTGCCAGCAGCTTCCTAGCGGGAGTGGCCTACGAGCAGTACTTC. Its translation: CASSFLAGVAYEQYF.

The CDR3 sequence: CASSLQGSTGELFF. For the CDR3, the DNA is TGCGCCAGCAGCTTGCAGGGGAGCACCGGGGAGCTGTTTTTT. The gene calls are TRBV5-1 and TRBJ2-2, with a possible D match to TRBD1 (6 bases). Deletions cut 1 base from V and 4 bases from J, with 8 bases between. This CDR3 has 14 amino acids. In germline, CDR1 is SGHRS, CDR2 YFSETQ.

This chain joins TRBV5-1 and TRBJ2-1; TRBD1 aligns across 11 bases. This CDR3 has 16 amino acids. Germline-derived CDR1 and CDR2 are SGHRS and YFSETQ. The V gene end was trimmed by 4 bases and the J gene end by 8 bases; junction bases not matched to a gene: 11. In DNA form, the CDR3 reads TGCGCCAGCAGCCCGACCCGGGACAGGGGGATCGATGAGCAGTTCTTC. Its protein product is CASSPTRDRGIDEQFF. The full variable domain, its missing parts supplied by reference TRBV5-1 and TRBJ2-1, is KAGVTQTPRYLIKTRGQQVTLSCSPISGHRSVSWYQQTPGQGLQFLFEYFSETQRNKGNFPGRFSGRQFSNSRSEMNVSTLELGDSALYLCASSPTRDRGIDEQFFGPGTRLTVL.

The V gene is TRBV6-6, the J gene TRBJ2-6; 7 bases match TRBD2. Germline V lookup: CDR1 MNHNY, CDR2 SVGAGI (reference sequence). CDR3 length equals 15 residues. V was pared by 7 bases and J by 1 base, with 4 bases of the junction left unmatched. CDR3 protein: CASKGGRSGANVLTF. Here the CDR3 DNA reads TGTGCCAGCAAAGGCGGGAGATCTGGGGCCAACGTCCTGACTTTC.

This clone was seen just once. This chain connects TRBV9 to TRBJ2-7, with 9 bases matching TRBD2. This CDR3 has 14 amino acids. Trimming took 0 bases from V and 9 from J; bases not matched to a gene: 7. CDR1 is SGDLS, CDR2 YYNGEE, per germline. The CDR3 loop reads CASSVVASGTVQYF. CDR3 bases: TGTGCCAGCAGCGTAGTGGCTAGCGGGACGGTGCAGTACTTC.

This clone came up once. The gene calls are TRBV5-1 and TRBJ2-1; 12 positions match TRBD2. J gave up 0 bases and V 0 bases, and 4 bases lay outside the gene matches. Germline values: CDR1 SGHRS, CDR2 YFSETQ. This CDR3 is built from 18 residues. This chain's CDR3 is CASSLVLAGGSSYNEQFF. DNA of the CDR3: TGCGCCAGCAGCTTGGTGCTAGCGGGAGGGAGCTCCTACAATGAGCAGTTCTTC.

V usage is TRBV18 and J usage is TRBJ2-2; 9 bases are a match to TRBD2. The CDR3 has 20 residues. Germline lookup yields CDR1 KGHSH and CDR2 LQKENI. The V gene end was trimmed by 2 bases and the J gene end by 3 bases; junction bases not matched to a gene: 16. The CDR3 spells CASSPRQAGGQTQHTGELFF. The CDR3 region has the DNA TGTGCCAGCTCACCAAGGCAAGCGGGAGGACAAACACAACACACCGGGGAGCTGTTTTTT.

The sample holds one count of this clone. The chain links TRBV19 to TRBJ2-2, with 13 positions matching TRBD2. CDR3 length equals 15 residues. The germline V gene encodes CDR1 LNHDA and CDR2 SQIVND (reference sequence). With 5 bases clipped from V and 8 bases from J, the junction kept 5 bases outside the gene matches. CDR3 sequence (DNA): TGTGCCAGTAGTGATCGGACTAGCGGGAGAGGGGAGCTGTTTTTT. Amino acid sequence: CASSDRTSGRGELFF.

This clone was recorded only once. The chain has TRBV3-1 (or the pseudogene TRBV3-2) and TRBJ1-5; weak D call: TRBD1 (6 bases). Between the trimmed V and J ends, which lost 2 bases and 6 bases, there was a span of 11 bases. Looked up from germline, CDR1 is LGHDT and CDR2 is YNNKEL (reference sequence). The CDR3 runs 14 residues. This CDR3 is CASSQQPGVQPQHF. CDR3 sequence (DNA): TGTGCCAGCAGCCAACAGCCAGGGGTTCAGCCCCAGCATTTT.

The chain combines TRBV6-1 with TRBJ1-2; D is uncertain. The V gene lost 0 bases and the J gene lost 9 bases, with 11 bases spanning the gap. CDR1 MNHNS and CDR2 SASEGT come from the germline V gene. CDR3 length: 13 amino acids. CDR3 in DNA: TGTGCCAGCAGTGAAGCACCCCCCGGTCGCTACACCTTC. Its protein is CASSEAPPGRYTF.

This clone has just a few counts. The V and J genes are TRBV5-1 and TRBJ2-7; D possibly corresponds to TRBD1 (6 bases). Trimming took off 1 base at V and 0 bases at J, with 8 bases between the two ends. Germline V lookup: CDR1 SGHRS, CDR2 YFSETQ. This CDR3 has 14 residues. The CDR3 DNA reads TGCGCCAGCAGCTTGACAGGGAACTCCTACGAGCAGTACTTC. It translates to CASSLTGNSYEQYF.